The table lists the clone carrying this TCR beta chain with many counts. The target antigen is unknown. This entry is derived from a study of T cells in Graves' hyperthyroidism and ophthalmopathy. Broader study findings: Among thyroid clonotypes expanded above 0.001, most also appeared in blood. A 13 V-J signature model discriminated ophthalmopathy versus stable hyperthyroidism.

The hyperthyroidism patients had all been newly diagnosed, and their disease duration was under 2 months. Their ages ranged from 18 to 65 years. Clinicians diagnosed patients from clinical symptoms, serum thyroxine and TRAb, thyroid ultrasound and orbital computed tomography. Amplified regions were TCR beta CDR3 sequences from RNA transcripts. With the HTBI primer set, the TCR CDR3 went through a first round of RT-PCR. In TCRdb, the multiplex PCR reads were re-called with MiXCR into one record per CDR3 protein. The sample records 610,000 or so distinct CDR3 sequences, roughly 50% being singletons. The receptor comes from a woman younger than 35 with Graves' hyperthyroidism. Sequencing used peripheral blood or thyroid tissue (not recorded which).

CDR3 protein: CASSPQEGIDYEQYF. For the CDR3, the DNA is TGTGCCAGCAGCCCGCAGGAGGGTATAGACTACGAGCAGTACTTC. This chain connects TRBV7-8 to TRBJ2-7, with D tentatively TRBD2 (6 bases). V lost 5 bases and J lost 3, with 17 bases in between. This CDR3 has 15 residues. Looked up from germline, CDR1 is SGHVS and CDR2 is FQNEAQ.